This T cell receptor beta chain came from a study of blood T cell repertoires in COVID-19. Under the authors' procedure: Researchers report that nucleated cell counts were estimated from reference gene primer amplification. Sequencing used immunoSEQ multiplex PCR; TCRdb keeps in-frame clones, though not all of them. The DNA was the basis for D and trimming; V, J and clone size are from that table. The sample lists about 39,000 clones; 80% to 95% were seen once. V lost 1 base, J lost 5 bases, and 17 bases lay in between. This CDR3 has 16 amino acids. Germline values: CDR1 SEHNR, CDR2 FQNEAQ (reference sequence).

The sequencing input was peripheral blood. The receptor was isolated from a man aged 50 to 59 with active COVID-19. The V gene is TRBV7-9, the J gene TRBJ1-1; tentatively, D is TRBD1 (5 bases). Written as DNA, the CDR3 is TGTGCCAGCAGCTTAGTATCGGGATCGGGGGGGACTGAAGCTTTCTTT. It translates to CASSLVSGSGGTEAFF.